The sequence of this T cell receptor beta chain was determined in a study of T cells after yellow fever vaccination. Universal primer sites and UMIs were introduced during 5'RACE template-switching synthesis of TCR cDNA. TCRdb passed the 5' RACE reads through MiXCR, listing each CDR3 protein once. The repertoire includes around 300,000 distinct CDR3 sequences, 10% to 15% of them detected once, and 0.4% to 0.65% sits in the top ten. The CDR3 runs to 14 residues. The V end lost 6 bases, the J end lost 5 bases, and 17 bases lay between the germline ends. Specimen: CD4+ T cells sorted from PBMCs, collected 45 days after the yellow fever booster vaccination. This sequence originates from a man aged 30-40 years who received the YFV17D yellow fever vaccine. The chain has TRBV12-3 or TRBV12-4 and TRBJ2-7; TRBD2 is a possible D gene (5 bases). Written as DNA, the CDR3 is TGTGCCAGCAGGCACACGGGATTCGAGGACGAGCAGTACTTC. It is translated as CASRHTGFEDEQYF.